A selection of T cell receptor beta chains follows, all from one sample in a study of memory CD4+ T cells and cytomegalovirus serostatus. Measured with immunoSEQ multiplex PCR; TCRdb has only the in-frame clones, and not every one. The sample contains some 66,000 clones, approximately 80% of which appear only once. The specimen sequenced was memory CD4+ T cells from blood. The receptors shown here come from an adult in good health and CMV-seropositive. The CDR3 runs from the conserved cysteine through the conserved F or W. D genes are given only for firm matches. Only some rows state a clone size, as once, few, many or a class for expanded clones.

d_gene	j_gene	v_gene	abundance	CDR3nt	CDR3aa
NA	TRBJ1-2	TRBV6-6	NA	TGTGCCAGCAGTTACGGCATTAACGGCTACACCTTC	CASSYGINGYTF
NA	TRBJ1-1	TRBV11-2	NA	TGTGCCAGCAGCTTAGGGGCGAGTAGGGGGAACACTGAAGCTTTCTTT	CASSLGASRGNTEAFF
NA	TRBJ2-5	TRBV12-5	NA	TGTGCTAGTGGTATTGGAGAGACCCAGTACTTC	CASGIGETQYF
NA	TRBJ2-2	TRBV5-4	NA	TGTGCCAGCAGCCCGGACAGCGGGGAGCTGTTTTTT	CASSPDSGELFF
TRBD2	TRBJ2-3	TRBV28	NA	TGTGCCAGCAGTTCAAGCGGGACCGCCGGGTATACGCAGTATTTT	CASSSSGTAGYTQYF
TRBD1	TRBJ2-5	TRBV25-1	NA	TGTGCCAGCAGAGAAAGGGGGACAGTTCAAGAGACCCAGTACTTC	CASRERGTVQETQYF
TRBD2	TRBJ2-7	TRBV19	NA	TGTGCCAGTAGTGGGGCTCGGGCGATGACCGGGACTAGTGGTTACGAGCAGTACTTC	CASSGARAMTGTSGYEQYF
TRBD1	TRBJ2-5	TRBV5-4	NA	TGTGCCAGCACCCCAGGGGGAAACTGGGGAGAGACCCAGTACTTC	CASTPGGNWGETQYF
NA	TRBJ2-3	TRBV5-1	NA	TGCGCCAGCACACCCCAAGCTTCCTCTAGCACAGATACGCAGTATTTT	CASTPQASSSTDTQYF
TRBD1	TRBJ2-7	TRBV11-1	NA	TGTGCCAGCAGCCGATGGGCGCAGGGGGCCTACGAGCAGTACTTC	CASSRWAQGAYEQYF
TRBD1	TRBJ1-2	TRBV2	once	TGTGCCAGCAGTGAAGCGCCCGGGACAGGGGGTGGCTACACCTTC	CASSEAPGTGGGYTF
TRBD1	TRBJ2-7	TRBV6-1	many	TGTGCCAGCAGTGAATTGGACAGGGGGATCGAGCAGTACTTC	CASSELDRGIEQYF
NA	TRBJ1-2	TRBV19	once	TGTGCCAGTAGTATCGACAGGTCCGGGGATGGCTACACCTTC	CASSIDRSGDGYTF
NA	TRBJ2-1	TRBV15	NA	TGTGCCACCAGCAGAGATAAGACTGAGCAGTTCTTC	CATSRDKTEQFF
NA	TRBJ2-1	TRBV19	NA	TGTGCCAGTAGTACCCCCCTGGGCAGGGTCGGCAATGAGCAGTTCTTC	CASSTPLGRVGNEQFF